This T cell receptor beta chain originates from a study of blood T cell repertoires in COVID-19. About the research overall: The United States, Italy and Spain supplied acute and convalescent COVID-19 samples.

TCRdb's table, derived via immunoSEQ multiplex PCR, lists solely in-frame clones and lacks some. The sample contains 390,000 or so clones, under 85% of which appear only once. Trimming pared 3 bases from V and 7 bases from J, leaving 10 bases between. The CDR3 extends over 13 amino acids. The germline V gene has CDR1 LGHNA and CDR2 YNFKEQ. The source material was PBMCs or T cells enriched from blood (not recorded which). This chain connects TRBV4-2 to TRBJ2-1; tentative D call: TRBD1 (6 bases). The source of this sequence is a woman between 50 and 59 years old who had recovered from COVID-19. The CDR3 DNA follows: TGTGCCAGCAGCCATACAGGGCAAAATGAGCAGTTCTTC. Protein: CASSHTGQNEQFF.